This T cell receptor beta chain is from a study of Ad26.COV2.S vaccination and SARS-CoV-2 variants. The wider study: Participants got Ad26.COV2.S intramuscularly, once or twice 56 days apart. Whole-study results and caveats: Total T cell responses were possibly underestimated by TCR breadth and depth analyses.

The treatment is: about 20 received Ad26.COV2.S at low or high dose, single or two shots; 5 received placebo; per-sample allocation not given. Samples were taken on day 63 after the first vaccine or placebo injection. V shed 7 bases and J shed 5 bases, with 18 bases lying between them. Germline CDR1 reads SNHLY; CDR2 reads FYNNEI. CDR3 size: 14 residues. Generated by immunoSEQ multiplex PCR, the TCRdb table keeps only in-frame clones and is missing some. The repertoire holds around 450,000 clones, with approximately 92% as singletons. Comment on this clone: What it recognizes is unknown.

The chain combines TRBV2 with TRBJ2-7; D is perhaps TRBD2 (5 bases). The TCR was taken from a person aged 18-65 years who received the Ad26.COV2.S COVID-19 vaccine or a placebo. The source material was peripheral blood, sampled in a trial of Ad26.COV2.S vaccine versus placebo. This CDR3 is CASKVRYMTNEQYF. In nucleotides, the CDR3 is TGTGCCAGCAAGGTTAGGTACATGACTAACGAGCAGTACTTC.